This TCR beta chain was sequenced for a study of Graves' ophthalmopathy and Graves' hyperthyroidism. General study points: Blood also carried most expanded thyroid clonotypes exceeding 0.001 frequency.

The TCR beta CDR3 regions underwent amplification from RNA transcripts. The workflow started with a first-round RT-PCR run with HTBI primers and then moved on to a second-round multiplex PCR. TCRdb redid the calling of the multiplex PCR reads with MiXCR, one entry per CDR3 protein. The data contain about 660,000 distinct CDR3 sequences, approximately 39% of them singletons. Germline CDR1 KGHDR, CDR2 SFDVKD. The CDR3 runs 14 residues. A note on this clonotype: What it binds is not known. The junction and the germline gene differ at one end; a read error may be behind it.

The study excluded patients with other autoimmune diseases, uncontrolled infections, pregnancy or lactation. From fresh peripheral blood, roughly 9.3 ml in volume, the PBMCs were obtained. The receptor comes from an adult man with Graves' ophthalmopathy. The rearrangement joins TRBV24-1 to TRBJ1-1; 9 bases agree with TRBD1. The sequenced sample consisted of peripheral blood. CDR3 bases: TGTGCCACTGCCACGGGACAGGGAATACCTGAAGCTCTCTTT. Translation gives CATATGQGIPEALF.